Below, 25 T cell receptor beta chains from the same sample are listed, as sequenced in a study of T cell repertoires in cytomegalovirus infection. One entry per CDR3 protein results from TCRdb running MiXCR on the reads. The table shows fewer than 200,000 distinct CDR3 sequences, with approximately 15% occurring only once. Sequencing used PBMCs. These receptors were taken from a human donor in good health (CMV status not recorded). Some clones in this sample may be carry-over from other donors' samples.

The chain carries TRBV13 and TRBJ2-3; 12 bases fit TRBD2. This CDR3 has 16 amino acids. Germline V lookup: CDR1 PRHDT, CDR2 FYEKMQ (reference sequence). V lost 2 bases to trimming and J lost 3 bases; unmatched junction nucleotides: 3. The CDR3 DNA sequence: TGTGCCAGCAGCTTACGACTAGCGGGAGCGACAGATACGCAGTATTTT. Its translation: CASSLRLAGATDTQYF. The full variable domain, completed using reference TRBV13 and TRBJ2-3, is AAGVIQSPRHLIKEKRETATLKCYPIPRHDTVYWYQQGPGQDPQFLISFYEKMQSDKGSIPDRFSAQQFSDYHSELNMSSLELGDSALYFCASSLRLAGATDTQYFGPGTRLTVL.

With respect to this clonotype: Being one base from a much bigger clone, this may be a read error. No conserved phenylalanine or tryptophan is present at the end of the CDR3, so a read error is the likely explanation. DNA for the CDR3: TGTGCCAGCAGCCCTGGACTAGCGGGAGATGATACGCAGTATGTT. This gives the protein CASSPGLAGDDTQYV. The J gene is TRBJ2-3, the V gene TRBV7-3; TRBD2 aligns across 13 bases. Germline CDR1 reads SGHTA; CDR2 reads FQGTGA. V shed 5 bases and J 6 bases; nucleotides not matched to a gene: 5. This CDR3 has 15 residues.

This clonotype showed up many times. This chain joins TRBV7-2 and TRBJ1-6, with D maybe TRBD1 (5 bases). V was cut by 5 bases and J by 0 bases, with 23 bases left in between. The CDR3 is made up of 20 amino acids. CDR1 is SGHTA and CDR2 is FQGNSA in the germline V gene. CDR3 in DNA: TGTGCCAGCAGCCCAACACGAGGGGCGAGCGAAGGCTCCTATAATTCACCCCTCCACTTT. Amino acids: CASSPTRGASEGSYNSPLHF.

This clonotype has ten or more counts. The chain uses TRBV11-2 and TRBJ2-2; TRBD2 aligns across 11 bases. Losses at the gene ends were 3 bases for V and 1 base for J; bases not matched to a gene: 19. The CDR3 runs 22 residues. CDR1 and CDR2 (germline): SGHAT, FQNNGV. The CDR3 reads CASSFTPYPSLAGAMNTGELFF. The DNA of the CDR3 is TGTGCCAGCAGCTTTACCCCTTACCCTTCACTAGCGGGAGCGATGAACACCGGGGAGCTGTTTTTT.

This clonotype was observed once. V usage is TRBV29-1 and J usage is TRBJ2-2, with D possibly being TRBD1 (5 bases). The CDR3 consists of 15 residues. Deletions cut 4 bases from V and 1 base from J, with 13 bases between. Germline loops: CDR1 SQVTM, CDR2 ANQGSEA. The CDR3 region has the DNA TGCAGCGTTGGGCAGGGTTTAGGGAACACCGGGGAGCTGTTTTTT. Translated, it gives CSVGQGLGNTGELFF.

The rearrangement joins TRBV14 to TRBJ2-6; tentative D call: TRBD1 (5 bases). CDR1 is SGHDN and CDR2 is FVKESK in the germline V gene. Trimming took off 4 bases at V and 2 bases at J, with 9 bases between the two ends. The CDR3 loop spans 15 amino acids. The CDR3 here is CASSPLGAGANVLTF. The CDR3, as DNA: TGTGCCAGCAGCCCCTTAGGGGCTGGGGCCAACGTCCTGACTTTC.

This clonotype was counted only a few times. This sequence joins TRBV29-1 and TRBJ2-2; the D gene is possibly TRBD1 (5 bases). The CDR3 sequence is 15 residues long. V was pared by 7 bases and J by 1 base, with 16 bases between. The germline V gene has CDR1 SQVTM and CDR2 ANQGSEA. CDR3 in amino acids: CSALFQGQNTGELFF. CDR3 DNA sequence: TGCAGCGCCTTGTTCCAGGGCCAGAACACCGGGGAGCTGTTTTTT.

This clonotype turned up a few times. V usage is TRBV7-9 and J usage is TRBJ2-7, with 7 bases that match TRBD1. V lost 4 bases, J lost 4 bases, and 10 bases stayed unmatched. The germline gives CDR1 SEHNR, CDR2 FQNEAQ (reference sequence). This CDR3 comprises 15 residues. CDR3 DNA: TGTGCCAGCAGCTCAGACAGGGAGTTTAGGTACGAGCAGTACTTC. It yields the protein CASSSDREFRYEQYF.

This clonotype was observed many times. The genes are TRBV28 and TRBJ2-3; D possibly matches TRBD1 or TRBD2 (5 bases each). V shed 4 bases and J shed 5 bases, with 10 bases lying between them. The CDR3 has 13 amino acids. CDR1 is MDHEN, CDR2 SYDVKM, per germline. CDR3 coding DNA: TGTGCCAGCAGTTCCGGGGCCAGAGATACGCAGTATTTT. It yields the protein CASSSGARDTQYF.

This clonotype was found a few times. The J gene is TRBJ1-1, the V gene TRBV2; the D is unclear. The CDR3 is made up of 15 amino acids. V lost 10 bases and J 0 bases, leaving 18 bases between the germline ends. Germline CDR1 SNHLY, CDR2 FYNNEI. CDR3 amino acids: CATLREGTMNTEAFF. CDR3 nucleotide sequence: TGTGCCACGCTCCGGGAGGGTACTATGAACACTGAAGCTTTCTTT.

The table lists this clonotype with many counts. The V gene is TRBV6-2 or TRBV6-3, the J gene TRBJ2-7, with 9 bases identical to TRBD2. CDR1 and CDR2 (germline): MNHEY, SVGEGT. The CDR3 spans 13 residues. The junction had 2 bases not matched to a gene; V was cut back by 6 bases and J by 2 bases. The CDR3 bases are TGTGCCAGCAGACCTAGCGGGGCCTACGAGCAGTACTTC. Amino acid sequence: CASRPSGAYEQYF.

This clonotype was counted at least ten times. V gene TRBV2 combines with J gene TRBJ1-2, with TRBD1 identical over 7 bases. The V gene's germline CDR1 is SNHLY and CDR2 FYNNEI. Trimming took 9 bases from V and 8 from J; bases not matched to a gene: 12. The length of the CDR3 is 13 residues. For the CDR3, the DNA is TGTGCCAGTCTGGGAGACAGGGTATGGGGCTACACCTTC. It specifies CASLGDRVWGYTF.

This clonotype was detected ten times or more. The chain uses TRBV7-9 and TRBJ1-2, with unresolved D. V lost 0 bases to trimming and J lost 4 bases, with 12 bases between them. CDR3 length equals 15 residues. Germline values: CDR1 SEHNR, CDR2 FQNEAQ (reference sequence). CDR3 residues: CASSLARGGIYGYTF. As DNA, the CDR3 is TGTGCCAGCAGCTTAGCGCGGGGAGGGATCTATGGCTACACCTTC.

J is TRBJ2-1 and V is TRBV20-1; TRBD1 aligns across 7 bases. Looked up from germline, CDR1 is DFQATT and CDR2 is SNEGSKA (reference sequence). The CDR3 has 14 amino acids. V shed 6 bases, J shed 5 bases, and the junction held 10 bases outside the gene matches. The CDR3 loop is CSAETGYRDNEQFF. The CDR3, as DNA: TGCAGTGCCGAGACAGGGTACAGGGACAATGAGCAGTTCTTC.

This clonotype was detected only a few times. The chain links TRBV29-1 to TRBJ2-2, with 8 bases aligning to TRBD1. The CDR3 extends over 15 amino acids. Germline V gene sequence: CDR1 SQVTM, CDR2 ANQGSEA. V was clipped by 3 bases and J by 5 bases; unmatched bases: 8. The CDR3 sequence: CSVESGQVETGELFF. CDR3 sequence (DNA): TGCAGCGTTGAGTCGGGACAGGTGGAGACCGGGGAGCTGTTTTTT.

This clonotype has ten or more counts. The rearrangement links TRBV2 to TRBJ1-2; weak D call: TRBD1 (6 bases). This CDR3 is built from 12 residues. V was trimmed by 2 bases and J by 10 bases, leaving 11 bases between them. Per the germline V gene, CDR1 is SNHLY and CDR2 is FYNNEI. CDR3 sequence: CASSEKGQHYTF. In DNA form, the CDR3 reads TGTGCCAGCAGTGAAAAGGGACAACACTACACCTTC. Together with reference TRBV2 and TRBJ1-2, the CDR3 gives the full variable domain: EPEVTQTPSHQVTQMGQEVILRCVPISNHLYFYWYRQILGQKVEFLVSFYNNEISEKSEIFDDQFSVERPDGSNFTLKIRSTKLEDSAMYFCASSEKGQHYTFGSGTRLTVV.

The V call is TRBV20-1, the J call TRBJ2-5; possibly TRBD2 for D (5 bases). V lost 6 bases and J 2 bases, leaving 13 bases between the germline ends. CDR3 length: 13 amino acids. Germline V CDR1 and CDR2: DFQATT, SNEGSKA (reference sequence). CDR3 residues: CSAPREVQETQYF. DNA of the CDR3: TGCAGTGCCCCTCGGGAAGTGCAAGAGACCCAGTACTTC.

This clonotype was picked up many times. The rearrangement links TRBV7-2 to TRBJ2-7; D call uncertain. This CDR3 region has 12 residues. Trimming pared 1 base from V and 1 base from J, leaving 2 bases between. Germline V lookup: CDR1 SGHTA, CDR2 FQGNSA. The CDR3 region is CASSLGSYEQYF. CDR3 in DNA: TGTGCCAGCAGCTTAGGATCCTACGAGCAGTACTTC.

This clonotype was seen many times. The chain uses TRBV6-1 and TRBJ1-1, with 7 positions matching TRBD1. Germline lookup yields CDR1 MNHNS and CDR2 SASEGT. This CDR3 contains 13 residues. The J segment lost 1 base and the V segment lost 11 bases, leaving 7 bases of the junction unmatched. The CDR3 nucleotides are TGTGCCTCCAGGCAGGGGGAGAACACTGAAGCTTTCTTT. Amino acids: CASRQGENTEAFF.

This clonotype was counted between two and nine times. The CDR3 here is CSVDGRGNREQYF. CDR3 DNA sequence: TGCAGCGTCGACGGACGTGGGAACCGCGAGCAGTACTTC. This chain links TRBV29-1 with TRBJ2-7; D remains unclear. The CDR3 has 13 amino acids. The V end lost 6 bases, the J end lost 6 bases, and 18 bases lay between the germline ends. The germline gives CDR1 SQVTM, CDR2 ANQGSEA.

This clonotype was seen repeatedly, ten times or more. The J gene is TRBJ2-5, the V gene TRBV27; the D gene is possibly TRBD2 (6 bases). V was pared by 5 bases and J by 1 base, with 14 bases between. This CDR3 is built from 15 residues. Germline V CDR1 and CDR2: MNHEY, SMNVEV (reference sequence). CDR3 residues: CASSPGVQSQETQYF. The CDR3 DNA sequence: TGTGCCAGCAGTCCGGGGGTCCAGTCCCAAGAGACCCAGTACTTC.

There are many counts of this clonotype. V and J are TRBV7-9 and TRBJ2-6; 7 nucleotides match TRBD1. This CDR3 is 17 amino acids long. V shed 5 bases, J shed 4 bases, and the junction held 11 bases outside the gene matches. Germline V lookup: CDR1 SEHNR, CDR2 FQNEAQ (reference sequence). The CDR3 sequence is CASSPMIRGLGANVLTF. The CDR3 DNA reads TGTGCCAGCAGCCCCATGATAAGGGGGCTAGGGGCCAACGTCCTGACTTTC.

This sequence joins TRBV2 and TRBJ2-7; the match to TRBD1 covers 7 bases. Germline values: CDR1 SNHLY, CDR2 FYNNEI. J lost 0 bases, V lost 7 bases, and 9 bases had no gene match. This CDR3 region has 15 residues. The CDR3 sequence is CASIPSDRDSYEQYF. For the CDR3, the DNA is TGTGCCAGCATACCGTCCGACAGGGACTCCTACGAGCAGTACTTC.

A few counts support this clonotype. V is TRBV5-6 and J is TRBJ2-3; 13 bases match TRBD2. Trimming took 4 bases from V and 5 from J; bases not matched to a gene: 4. This CDR3 has 15 amino acids. CDR1 and CDR2 (germline): SGHDT, YYEEEE. CDR3: CASSRLAGGRDTQYF. The CDR3 DNA reads as TGTGCCAGCAGCCGACTAGCGGGAGGTCGAGATACGCAGTATTTT. The full variable domain, in which reference TRBV5-6 and TRBJ2-3 provide the parts outside the CDR3, is DAGVTQSPTHLIKTRGQQVTLRCSPKSGHDTVSWYQQALGQGPQFIFQYYEEEERQRGNFPDRFSGHQFPNYSSELNVNALLLGDSALYLCASSRLAGGRDTQYFGPGTRLTVL.

The chain carries TRBV5-1 and TRBJ2-3, with D uncertain. The CDR3 totals 11 residues. Germline values: CDR1 SGHRS, CDR2 YFSETQ. The germline V and J ends were trimmed by 5 bases and 8 bases, with 9 bases remaining between them. The CDR3 here is CASRALGTQYF. DNA of the CDR3: TGCGCCAGCAGGGCCCTTGGTACGCAGTATTTT.